This entry lists 15 T cell receptor beta chains sequenced from one sample in a study of cytomegalovirus exposure and HLA in healthy donors. The protocol was immunoSEQ multiplex PCR, while the TCRdb copy is restricted to in-frame clones and leaves out a portion. Of about 310,000 clones listed, 88% are singletons. Sample: PBMCs. These receptors originate from a man aged 25-45 years in good health and CMV-seronegative.

The CDR3 DNA is TGTGCCAGCAGTGAGACAGGGTTGTACCTTCAGCCCCAGCATTTT. As protein: CASSETGLYLQPQHF. V usage is TRBV6-1 and J usage is TRBJ1-5, with 7 bases identical to TRBD1. Germline V gene lookup returns CDR1 MNHNS and CDR2 SASEGT. V shed 3 bases and J 6 bases; nucleotides not matched to a gene: 8. The length of the CDR3 is 15 residues.

This chain joins TRBV2 and TRBJ1-6; D may be TRBD1 (5 bases). Trimming pared 4 bases from V and 5 bases from J, leaving 12 bases between. The CDR3 length is 15 residues. Per the germline V gene, CDR1 is SNHLY and CDR2 is FYNNEI. This chain's CDR3 is CASSVRTGHNSPLHF. CDR3 coding DNA: TGTGCCAGCAGTGTAAGAACAGGTCATAATTCACCCCTCCACTTT.

This chain connects TRBV18 to TRBJ1-2, with a weak D call TRBD1 (6 bases). Germline V lookup: CDR1 KGHSH, CDR2 LQKENI. The CDR3 is 14 amino acids. Trimming left V 0 bases short and J 10 bases short, with 15 bases between. The CDR3 DNA follows: TGTGCCAGCTCACCACCACAGGGAGAGGAGGTCTACACCTTC. It yields the protein CASSPPQGEEVYTF.

V gene TRBV9 combines with J gene TRBJ1-2; D is possibly TRBD1 (6 bases). V lost 0 bases and J lost 5, with 11 bases in between. In germline, CDR1 is SGDLS, CDR2 YYNGEE. The CDR3 has 14 residues. CDR3: CASSVAGTLYGYTF. The CDR3 bases are TGTGCCAGCAGCGTAGCCGGGACACTATATGGCTACACCTTC.

The chain uses TRBV18 and TRBJ2-7; 8 bases are shared with TRBD1. This CDR3 comprises 14 residues. The V segment lost 5 bases and the J segment 3 bases; nucleotides outside the gene matches: 6. Per the germline V gene, CDR1 is KGHSH and CDR2 is LQKENI. The DNA of the CDR3 is TGTGCCAGCTCAACGGGACAGGCTTACTACGAGCAGTACTTC. Protein sequence: CASSTGQAYYEQYF. Full variable domain (missing parts from reference TRBV18 and TRBJ2-7): NAGVMQNPRHLVRRRGQEARLRCSPMKGHSHVYWYRQLPEEGLKFMVYLQKENIIDESGMPKERFSAEFPKEGPSILRIQQVVRGDSAAYFCASSTGQAYYEQYFGPGTRLTVT.

The count of this clone is one. The chain recombines TRBV27 with TRBJ1-1; D gene ambiguous. V lost 5 bases to trimming and J lost 1 base, with 8 bases between them. CDR3 length: 13 residues. Germline loops: CDR1 MNHEY, CDR2 SMNVEV (reference sequence). CDR3 loop: CASSLWANTEAFF. The CDR3 region has the DNA TGTGCCAGCAGTCTCTGGGCGAACACTGAAGCTTTCTTT.

This clone was observed once. The V gene is TRBV10-1, the J gene TRBJ2-3, with 8 positions matching TRBD1. J lost 4 bases, V lost 3 bases, and 3 bases had no gene match. This CDR3 spans 14 amino acids. In germline, CDR1 is WNHNN, CDR2 SYGVQD (reference sequence). CDR3 region: CASSDRTGSDTQYF. The CDR3 bases are TGCGCCAGCAGTGACCGGACAGGGTCAGATACGCAGTATTTT.

The CDR3 sequence is CASSQGGTHQPQHF. In nucleotides, the CDR3 is TGTGCCAGCAGCCAAGGGGGCACTCATCAGCCCCAGCATTTT. V and J are TRBV28 and TRBJ1-5, with 7 bases identical to TRBD1. Germline V gives CDR1 MDHEN, CDR2 SYDVKM. CDR3 length: 14 residues. V lost 6 bases, J lost 5 bases, and 7 bases stayed unmatched.

The chain is built from TRBV27 and TRBJ2-7; D perhaps matches TRBD1 (7 bases). V was pared by 6 bases and J by 3 bases, with 18 bases between. The CDR3 is 15 residues long. Looked up from germline, CDR1 is MNHEY and CDR2 is SMNVEV (reference sequence). CDR3: CASRGWRQGGYEQYF. CDR3 nucleotide sequence: TGTGCCAGCAGGGGATGGAGGCAGGGGGGCTACGAGCAGTACTTC.

This sequence joins TRBV4-1 and TRBJ2-2; 10 bases are shared with TRBD2. V shed 0 bases, J shed 8 bases, and the junction held 9 bases outside the gene matches. The CDR3 runs to 17 residues. Germline V gives CDR1 MGHRA, CDR2 YSYEKL. This chain's CDR3 is CASSQDGLAGVLGELFF. The CDR3 DNA sequence: TGCGCCAGCAGCCAAGATGGGCTAGCGGGGGTTTTGGGGGAGCTGTTTTTT.

The chain joins TRBV7-8 to TRBJ2-7, with TRBD1 identical over 10 bases. Germline V gene sequence: CDR1 SGHVS, CDR2 FQNEAQ. The CDR3 sequence is 17 residues long. The V segment lost 5 bases and the J segment 2 bases; nucleotides outside the gene matches: 12. In DNA, the CDR3 is TGTGCCAGCAGCACGCCGGGACAGGGGCCTCGAGCCTACGAGCAGTACTTC. It translates to CASSTPGQGPRAYEQYF.

This rearrangement joins TRBV9 to TRBJ2-5; D is possibly TRBD2 (6 bases). Trimming stripped 4 bases from V and 5 bases from J, with 18 bases between. Germline V gene lookup returns CDR1 SGDLS and CDR2 YYNGEE. The CDR3 contains 15 residues. The CDR3 loop reads CASSTAGTFRETQYF. For the CDR3, the DNA is TGTGCCAGCAGCACGGCGGGGACGTTTAGGGAGACCCAGTACTTC.

As DNA, the CDR3 is TGTGCCAGCGGAGGAACCGCACTACGATACAATGAGCAGTTCTTC. It encodes CASGGTALRYNEQFF. The rearrangement links TRBV2 to TRBJ2-1, with D possibly matching TRBD2 (5 bases). CDR1 and CDR2 (germline): SNHLY, FYNNEI. Trimming removed 8 bases from V and 4 bases from J, with 18 bases in between. CDR3 length: 15 amino acids.

J is TRBJ2-5 and V is TRBV6-5, with 11 bases that match TRBD1. Germline CDR1 reads MNHEY; CDR2 reads SVGAGI. Trimming took 4 bases from V and 2 from J; bases not matched to a gene: 3. The CDR3 sequence is 15 residues long. The CDR3 DNA is TGTGCCAGCAGTTTGGACAGGGGGCGTCAAGAGACCCAGTACTTC. This sequence encodes CASSLDRGRQETQYF.

This chain joins TRBV7-8 and TRBJ1-3, with a weak D call TRBD1 (5 bases). Trimming removed 2 bases from V and 1 base from J, with 12 bases in between. The CDR3 spans 16 residues. The germline CDR1 and CDR2 sequences are SGHVS and FQNEAQ. The CDR3 loop is CASSLMGQLSGNTIYF. The CDR3 DNA reads TGTGCCAGCAGCTTAATGGGGCAGTTGTCTGGAAACACCATATATTTT. Together with reference TRBV7-8 and TRBJ1-3, the CDR3 gives the full variable domain: GAGVSQSPRYKVAKRGQDVALRCDPISGHVSLFWYQQALGQGPEFLTYFQNEAQLDKSGLPSDRFFAERPEGSVSTLKIQRTQQEDSAVYLCASSLMGQLSGNTIYFGEGSWLTVV.